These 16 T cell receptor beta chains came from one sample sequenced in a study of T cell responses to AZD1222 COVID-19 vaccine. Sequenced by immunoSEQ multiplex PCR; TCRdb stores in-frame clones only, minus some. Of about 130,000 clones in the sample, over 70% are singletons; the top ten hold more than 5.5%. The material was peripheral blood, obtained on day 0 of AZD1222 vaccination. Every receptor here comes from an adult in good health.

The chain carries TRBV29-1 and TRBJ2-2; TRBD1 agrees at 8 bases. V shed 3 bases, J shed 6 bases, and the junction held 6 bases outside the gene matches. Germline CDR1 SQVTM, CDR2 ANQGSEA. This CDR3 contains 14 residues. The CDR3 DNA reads TGCAGCGTTGACGTACAGGGGGTCCCCGGGGAGCTGTTTTTT. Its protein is CSVDVQGVPGELFF.

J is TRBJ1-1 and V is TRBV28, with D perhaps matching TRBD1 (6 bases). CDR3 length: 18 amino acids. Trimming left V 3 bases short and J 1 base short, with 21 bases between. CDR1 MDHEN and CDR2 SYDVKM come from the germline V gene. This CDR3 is CASSFRAQPGDTNTEAFF. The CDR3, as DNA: TGTGCCAGCAGTTTCCGAGCCCAGCCAGGGGATACGAACACTGAAGCTTTCTTT. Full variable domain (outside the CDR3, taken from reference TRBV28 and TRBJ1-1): DVKVTQSSRYLVKRTGEKVFLECVQDMDHENMFWYRQDPGLGLRLIYFSYDVKMKEKGDIPEGYSVSREKKERFSLILESASTNQTSMYLCASSFRAQPGDTNTEAFFGQGTRLTVV.

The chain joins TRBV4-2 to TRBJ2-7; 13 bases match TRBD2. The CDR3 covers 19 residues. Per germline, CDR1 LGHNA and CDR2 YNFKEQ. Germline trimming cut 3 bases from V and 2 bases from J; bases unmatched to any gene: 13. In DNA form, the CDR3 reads TGTGCCAGCAGCCACCCTGGACTAGCGGGAGTGGGAAGGCCCTACGAGCAGTACTTC. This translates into CASSHPGLAGVGRPYEQYF.

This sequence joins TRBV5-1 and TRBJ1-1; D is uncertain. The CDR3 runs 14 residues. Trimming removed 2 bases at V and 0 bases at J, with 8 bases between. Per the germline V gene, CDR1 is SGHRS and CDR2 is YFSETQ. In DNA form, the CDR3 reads TGCGCCAGCAGCTTACTAAGAATGAACACTGAAGCTTTCTTT. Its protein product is CASSLLRMNTEAFF.

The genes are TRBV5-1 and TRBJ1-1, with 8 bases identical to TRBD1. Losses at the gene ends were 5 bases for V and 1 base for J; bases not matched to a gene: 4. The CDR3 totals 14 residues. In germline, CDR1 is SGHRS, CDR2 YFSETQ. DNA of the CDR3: TGCGCCAGCAGTCCCCAGGGGGCGAACACTGAAGCTTTCTTT. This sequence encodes CASSPQGANTEAFF.

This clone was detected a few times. Here the CDR3 reads CASSVQATGELFF. CDR3 sequence (DNA): TGTGCCAGTAGTGTCCAGGCAACCGGGGAGCTGTTTTTT. The chain recombines TRBV19 with TRBJ2-2; D call uncertain. The germline V gene encodes CDR1 LNHDA and CDR2 SQIVND (reference sequence). This CDR3 has 13 amino acids. Trimming pared 5 bases from V and 5 bases from J, leaving 9 bases between.

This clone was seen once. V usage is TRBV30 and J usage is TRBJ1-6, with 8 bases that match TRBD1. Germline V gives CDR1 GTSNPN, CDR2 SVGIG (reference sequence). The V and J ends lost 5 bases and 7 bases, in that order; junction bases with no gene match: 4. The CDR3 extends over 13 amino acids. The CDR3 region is CAWQDRGNSPLHF. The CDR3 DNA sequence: TGTGCCTGGCAAGACAGGGGCAATTCACCCCTCCACTTT.

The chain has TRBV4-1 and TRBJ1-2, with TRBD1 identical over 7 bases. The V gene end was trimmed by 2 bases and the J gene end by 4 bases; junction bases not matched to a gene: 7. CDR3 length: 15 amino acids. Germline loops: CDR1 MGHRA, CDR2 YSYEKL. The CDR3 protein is CASSQPDRVGYGYTF. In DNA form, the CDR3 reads TGCGCCAGCAGCCAACCCGACAGGGTAGGCTATGGCTACACCTTC.

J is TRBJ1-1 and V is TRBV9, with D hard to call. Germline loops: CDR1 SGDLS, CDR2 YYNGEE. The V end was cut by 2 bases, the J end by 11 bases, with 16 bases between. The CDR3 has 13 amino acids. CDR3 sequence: CASSVRSGTRAFF. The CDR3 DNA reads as TGTGCCAGCAGCGTCCGCTCGGGTACACGGGCTTTCTTT.

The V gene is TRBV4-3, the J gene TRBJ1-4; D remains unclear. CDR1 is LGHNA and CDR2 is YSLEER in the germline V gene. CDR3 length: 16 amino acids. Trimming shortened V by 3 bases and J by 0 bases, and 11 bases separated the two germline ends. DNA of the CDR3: TGCGCCAGCAGCCAGAACCCAACGGCAACTAATGAAAAACTGTTTTTT. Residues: CASSQNPTATNEKLFF.

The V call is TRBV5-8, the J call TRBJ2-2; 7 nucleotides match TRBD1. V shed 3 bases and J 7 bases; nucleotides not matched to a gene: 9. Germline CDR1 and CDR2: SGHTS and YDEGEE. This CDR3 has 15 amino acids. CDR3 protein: CASSSNTGAGGELFF. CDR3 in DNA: TGTGCCAGCAGCTCGAATACAGGGGCGGGCGGGGAGCTGTTTTTT.

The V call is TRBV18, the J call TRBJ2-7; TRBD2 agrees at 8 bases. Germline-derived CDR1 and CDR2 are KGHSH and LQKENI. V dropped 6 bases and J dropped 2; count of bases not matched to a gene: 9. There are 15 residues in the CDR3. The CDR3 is CASSRGTGGPYEQYF. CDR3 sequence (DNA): TGTGCCAGCTCCCGGGGAACGGGAGGGCCCTACGAGCAGTACTTC.

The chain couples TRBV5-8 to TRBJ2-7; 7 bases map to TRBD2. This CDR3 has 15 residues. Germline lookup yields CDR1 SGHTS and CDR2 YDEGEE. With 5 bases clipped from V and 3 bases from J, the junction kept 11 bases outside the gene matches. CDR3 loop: CASRHRWEGNYEQYF. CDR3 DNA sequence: TGTGCCAGCAGGCACCGGTGGGAGGGTAACTACGAGCAGTACTTC.

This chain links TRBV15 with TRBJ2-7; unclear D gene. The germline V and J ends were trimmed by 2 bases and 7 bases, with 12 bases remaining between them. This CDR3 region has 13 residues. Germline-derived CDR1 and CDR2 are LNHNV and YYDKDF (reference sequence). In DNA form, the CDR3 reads TGTGCCACCAGCAGACACAGAAAAGAAGAGCAGTACTTC. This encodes CATSRHRKEEQYF.

The CDR3 sequence: CASSLEGRRGNYGYTF. CDR3 in DNA: TGTGCCAGCAGCTTAGAAGGCAGGAGAGGGAACTATGGCTACACCTTC. The V and J genes are TRBV11-3 and TRBJ1-2; D is ambiguous. The V gene's germline CDR1 is SGHNT and CDR2 YENEEA. With 0 bases removed from V and 2 bases from J, the gap between germline ends came to 13 bases. This CDR3 has 16 amino acids.

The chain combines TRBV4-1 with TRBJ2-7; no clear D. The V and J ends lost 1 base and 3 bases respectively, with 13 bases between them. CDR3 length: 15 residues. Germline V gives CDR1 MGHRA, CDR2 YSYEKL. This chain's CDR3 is CASSQGTPGLYEQYF. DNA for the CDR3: TGCGCCAGCAGCCAAGGTACCCCGGGCCTCTACGAGCAGTACTTC.